These 5 T cell receptor beta chains came from one sample sequenced in a study of CD8+CD57+ T cells in acquired aplastic anemia. Genomic DNA, the template, was used for profiling of the TCR beta VDJ and CDR3. Each CDR3 protein is one row after TCRdb ran MiXCR on the reads. This table holds 90,000 to 120,000 distinct CDR3 sequences, around 49% found once. What was sequenced was sorted CD4+, CD8+, or CD8+CD57+ T cells (not recorded which) from PBMCs. All receptors derive from a human donor in good health, serving as a control.

This clonotype was seen a few times. This chain joins TRBV19 and TRBJ2-5, with D perhaps matching TRBD2 (6 bases). Trimming removed 3 bases from V and 2 bases from J, with 10 bases in between. Germline CDR1 and CDR2: LNHDA and SQIVND (reference sequence). The CDR3 consists of 14 residues. The CDR3 loop is CASSIQGGQETQYF. As DNA, the CDR3 is TGTGCCAGTAGTATCCAGGGAGGTCAAGAGACCCAGTACTTC.

The CDR3 region is CASSIAAGEGRDEQFF. CDR3 sequence (DNA): TGTGCCAGTAGTATTGCGGCGGGGGAGGGTAGGGATGAGCAGTTCTTC. This chain connects TRBV19 to TRBJ2-1; 7 bases match TRBD2. The CDR3 extends over 16 amino acids. With V trimmed by 3 bases and J by 8 bases, 13 bases remained unmatched. Germline V gives CDR1 LNHDA, CDR2 SQIVND (reference sequence).

This clonotype showed up many times. The V gene is TRBV29-1, the J gene TRBJ1-2; D unresolved. Germline V gives CDR1 SQVTM, CDR2 ANQGSEA. The V gene lost 3 bases and the J gene lost 7 bases, with 12 bases spanning the gap. The CDR3 spans 12 residues. CDR3 coding DNA: TGCAGCGTTGATCAGGACTTTGGTGGCTACACCTTC. This sequence encodes CSVDQDFGGYTF.

The chain links TRBV5-1 to TRBJ2-7; D unresolved. The CDR3 runs 13 residues. V was pared by 4 bases and J by 2 bases, with 10 bases between. Looked up from germline, CDR1 is SGHRS and CDR2 is YFSETQ. Here the CDR3 reads CASSTTAAYEQYF. DNA of the CDR3: TGCGCCAGCAGCACGACTGCGGCCTACGAGCAGTACTTC.

To note about this clonotype: Given the absence of the conserved phenylalanine or tryptophan at the CDR3 end, a read error is likely. V and J are TRBV9 and TRBJ2-1; 8 nucleotides match TRBD2. J was trimmed by 5 bases and V by 0 bases; bases with no gene match: 4. CDR1 SGDLS and CDR2 YYNGEE come from the germline V gene. CDR3 length equals 15 residues. The CDR3 sequence is CASSVARGLDNEQFL. The DNA of the CDR3 is TGTGCCAGCAGCGTAGCTAGGGGACTAGACAATGAGCAGTTCCTC.